One sample yielded the 2 T cell receptor beta chains listed below, sequenced in a study of vaccination effects on CD4 cells after COVID-19. Sequencing was performed with immunoSEQ multiplex PCR; in TCRdb, only in-frame clones are kept and a portion is missing. The table shows 63,000 or so clones, with roughly 73% occurring only once. Viral peptide pools were used in the ViraFEST assay to expand antigen-specific CD4+ T cells, and sequencing came afterward. Culturing for 10 to 11 days preceded CD4+ T cell isolation. PCR confirmed that the person was infected with SARS-CoV-2 between March and December 2020. These receptors' antigens are unknown. The sequencing used CD4+ T cells from PBMCs cultured with HIV peptides, collected before COVID-19 vaccination. Regarding subset: HIV-1 Nef peptide pool negative control/reference culture. These receptors came from a human donor who had a prior SARS-CoV-2 infection.

Here the CDR3 reads CASSLTGVRDYGYTF. In DNA form, the CDR3 reads TGCGCCAGCAGCTTGACAGGGGTTCGGGACTATGGCTACACCTTC. V and J are TRBV5-1 and TRBJ1-2; 7 bases agree with TRBD1. Trimming removed 1 base from V and 3 bases from J; junction bases left unmatched: 6. The CDR3 sequence is 15 residues long. Germline values: CDR1 SGHRS, CDR2 YFSETQ. Full variable domain (outside the CDR3, taken from reference TRBV5-1 and TRBJ1-2): KAGVTQTPRYLIKTRGQQVTLSCSPISGHRSVSWYQQTPGQGLQFLFEYFSETQRNKGNFPGRFSGRQFSNSRSEMNVSTLELGDSALYLCASSLTGVRDYGYTFGSGTRLTVV.

The sample holds one count of this clone. The J gene is TRBJ2-3, the V gene TRBV5-1; TRBD1 matches 9 bases. V lost 0 bases, J lost 6 bases, and 5 bases stayed unmatched. The CDR3 totals 15 residues. Germline loops: CDR1 SGHRS, CDR2 YFSETQ. The CDR3 loop is CASSLALQGADTQYF. DNA for the CDR3: TGCGCCAGCAGCTTGGCCTTACAGGGGGCCGATACGCAGTATTTT.